A single sample gave rise to the 18 T cell receptor beta chains below, sequenced in a study of blood T cell repertoires in COVID-19. Method: immunoSEQ multiplex PCR; TCRdb's copy keeps in-frame clones and lacks some. Of some 140,000 clones in the sample, around 83% were seen once. Sequencing was carried out using peripheral blood. These receptors were taken from a woman aged 60-75 years with acute or convalescent COVID-19.

The rearrangement uses TRBV29-1 and TRBJ2-7; maybe TRBD2 (6 bases). The ends were cut back, 4 bases at V and 4 bases at J, with 20 bases in the middle. Germline CDR1 and CDR2: SQVTM and ANQGSEA. The CDR3 runs to 15 residues. DNA of the CDR3: TGCAGCGTTGGGTCCTCCCCAGGGAGGCGTTACGAGCAGTACTTC. It specifies CSVGSSPGRRYEQYF.

Only one count was recorded for this clone. CDR3 nucleotide sequence: TGTGCCAGCAGCCGAGAGGGCTACGAGCAGTACGTC. Encoded protein: CASSREGYEQYV. V gene TRBV11-2 combines with J gene TRBJ2-7; a possible D gene is TRBD2 (5 bases). This CDR3 spans 12 amino acids. Germline loops: CDR1 SGHAT, CDR2 FQNNGV. With 5 bases removed from V and 3 bases from J, the gap between germline ends came to 8 bases.

This clone came up a few times. The rearrangement uses TRBV21-1 and TRBJ2-7; the DNA was not used to check the table's D call, TRBD2. TRBV21-1 is assigned pseudogene status. The CDR3 loop spans 13 amino acids. The CDR3 DNA reads as TGTGCCAGCAGCGTCCGTGGGAGATACGAGCAGTACGTC. This encodes CASSVRGRYEQYV.

There are a few counts of this clone. V is TRBV5-1 and J is TRBJ2-5; 7 positions match TRBD1. The germline CDR1 and CDR2 sequences are SGHRS and YFSETQ. J lost 5 bases, V lost 6 bases, and 1 base had no gene match. This CDR3 is 11 amino acids long. In DNA, the CDR3 is TGCGCCAGCAAGGGACAGGAGACCCAGTACTTC. It translates to CASKGQETQYF.

The chain recombines TRBV5-1 with TRBJ2-5; 7 nucleotides line up with TRBD2. This CDR3 spans 11 amino acids. V dropped 4 bases and J dropped 10; count of bases not matched to a gene: 4. Germline assignment: CDR1 SGHRS and CDR2 YFSETQ. As DNA, the CDR3 is TGCGCCAGCAGCCCCGGGGGGAGCCAGTACTTC. Its protein product is CASSPGGSQYF.

The chain couples TRBV7-9 to TRBJ2-1; 11 nucleotides agree with TRBD1. Trimming took 8 bases from V and 6 from J; bases not matched to a gene: 9. CDR3 length: 15 amino acids. Germline CDR1 is SEHNR and CDR2 is FQNEAQ (reference sequence). In DNA form, the CDR3 reads TGTGCCAGCGGAATCACCGGGACAGGGGGCAATGAGCAGTTCTTC. It specifies CASGITGTGGNEQFF. Drawing the rest from reference TRBV7-9 and TRBJ2-1, the complete variable domain is DTGVSQNPRHKITKRGQNVTFRCDPISEHNRLYWYRQTLGQGPEFLTYFQNEAQLEKSRLLSDRFSAERPKGSFSTLEIQRTEQGDSAMYLCASGITGTGGNEQFFGPGTRLTVL.

This clone was seen only a few times. The chain recombines TRBV9 with TRBJ2-3, with 13 bases matching TRBD2. This CDR3 has 13 residues. J was trimmed by 4 bases and V by 7 bases; bases with no gene match: 0. Germline values: CDR1 SGDLS, CDR2 YYNGEE. The CDR3 sequence is CASGTSGADTQYF. The CDR3 DNA sequence: TGTGCCAGCGGGACTAGCGGGGCAGATACGCAGTATTTT.

Here the CDR3 reads CASFRDRGNTEAFF. CDR3 DNA: TGTGCCAGTTTCCGGGACAGGGGGAACACTGAAGCTTTCTTT. This chain links TRBV6-5 with TRBJ1-1; 10 nucleotides agree with TRBD1. The J segment lost 1 base and the V segment lost 9 bases, leaving 5 bases of the junction unmatched. This CDR3 comprises 14 residues. Germline-derived CDR1 and CDR2 are MNHEY and SVGAGI.

J is TRBJ1-4 and V is TRBV5-4; TRBD1 is a possible D gene (6 bases). Germline loops: CDR1 SGHNT, CDR2 YYREEE (reference sequence). This CDR3 region has 13 residues. Trimming left V 2 bases short and J 7 bases short, with 9 bases between. The CDR3 bases are TGTGCCAGCAGCTTAGAGGGGGTTGAAAAACTGTTTTTT. It is translated as CASSLEGVEKLFF.

The rearrangement links TRBV6-5 to TRBJ2-1, with a possible D match to TRBD1 (5 bases). The CDR3 runs to 13 residues. Germline CDR1 reads MNHEY; CDR2 reads SVGAGI. V was shortened by 6 bases and J by 0 bases, with 6 bases between the two germline ends. The CDR3 bases are TGTGCCAGCAGAGACAGCTCCTACAATGAGCAGTTCTTC. Translating gives CASRDSSYNEQFF.

The rearrangement links TRBV30 to TRBJ1-2, with a possible D match to TRBD1 (5 bases). The CDR3 loop spans 12 amino acids. Looked up from germline, CDR1 is GTSNPN and CDR2 is SVGIG (reference sequence). Trimming took off 3 bases at V and 1 base at J, with 6 bases between the two ends. CDR3 DNA sequence: TGTGCCTGGAGGACAGTTAACTATGGCTACACCTTC. Its translation: CAWRTVNYGYTF.

The rearrangement uses TRBV27 and TRBJ1-2; D possibly corresponds to TRBD1 (6 bases). V lost 6 bases to trimming and J lost 2 bases, with 10 bases between them. Germline CDR1 MNHEY, CDR2 SMNVEV (reference sequence). The length of the CDR3 is 13 residues. Here the CDR3 reads CASRATGNYGYTF. The CDR3 DNA reads TGTGCCAGCAGGGCTACAGGGAACTATGGCTACACCTTC.

The CDR3 DNA follows: TGTGCCAGCAGTGAAGGAGGGAGATACGAGCAGTACTTC. Translating gives CASSEGGRYEQYF. The V and J genes are TRBV6-1 and TRBJ2-7; the D gene is possibly TRBD2 (5 bases). The V and J ends lost 1 base and 4 bases respectively, with 8 bases between them. The germline V gene encodes CDR1 MNHNS and CDR2 SASEGT. The CDR3 is 13 amino acids.

V and J are TRBV27 and TRBJ2-1, with TRBD1 identical over 8 bases. The CDR3 is 17 residues long. Trimming cost V 0 bases and J 2 bases; bases outside gene matches: 6. Germline V gene lookup returns CDR1 MNHEY and CDR2 SMNVEV (reference sequence). The CDR3 region is CASSLSRWDRPYNEQFF. CDR3 DNA: TGTGCCAGCAGTTTATCCCGATGGGACAGGCCCTACAATGAGCAGTTCTTC.

The chain uses TRBV7-6 and TRBJ2-3; 10 bases fit TRBD2. Per the germline V gene, CDR1 is SGHVS and CDR2 is FNYEAQ. This CDR3 spans 17 amino acids. V was clipped by 1 base and J by 3 bases; unmatched bases: 7. CDR3 in amino acids: CASSLVAAGGPTDTQYF. Here the CDR3 DNA reads TGTGCCAGCAGCTTAGTGGCAGCGGGGGGGCCGACAGATACGCAGTATTTT.

The CDR3 sequence is CASSEGQAYEQYV. In nucleotides, the CDR3 is TGTGCCAGCAGTGAGGGACAGGCCTACGAGCAGTACGTC. This chain connects TRBV28 to TRBJ2-7; 8 bases match TRBD1. The CDR3 has 13 amino acids. Germline CDR1 is MDHEN and CDR2 is SYDVKM. The V gene end was trimmed by 5 bases and the J gene end by 2 bases; junction bases not matched to a gene: 2.

A single count supports this clone. The chain has TRBV7-3 and TRBJ2-1; TRBD2 is a possible D gene (8 bases). CDR3 length: 17 amino acids. Germline values: CDR1 SGHTA, CDR2 FQGTGA. The ends were cut back, 0 bases at V and 2 bases at J, with 14 bases in the middle. DNA of the CDR3: TGTGCCAGCAGCTTAACATCGGGAGGGGGCCCCTACAATGAGCAGTTCTTC. Amino acids: CASSLTSGGGPYNEQFF.

The V gene is TRBV3-1 (or the pseudogene TRBV3-2), the J gene TRBJ1-1; 7 positions match TRBD1. V dropped 4 bases and J dropped 0; count of bases not matched to a gene: 5. The CDR3 is 15 amino acids. Germline V gives CDR1 LGHDT, CDR2 YNNKEL (reference sequence). CDR3 amino acids: CASSPSTGVNTEAFF. The CDR3 nucleotides are TGTGCCAGCAGCCCCTCCACAGGGGTGAACACTGAAGCTTTCTTT.